The following is a T cell receptor (beta chain) sequence with its context. Its target is not known. These data belong to a study of cytomegalovirus exposure and HLA in healthy donors. Study results and limitations: In vitro, three CMV-associated chains proved specific for CMV antigens. Across donors, sequencing depth was assumed by presence/absence analyses to be roughly uniform.

It was with 60 Vbeta and 13 Jbeta primers that the PCR ran. Here immunoSEQ multiplex PCR was the method, and the copy in TCRdb shows in-frame clones only, minus some. The table lists around 170,000 clones, approximately 75% of them singletons, with over 1.2% in the top ten. Germline assignment: CDR1 MNHEY and CDR2 SVGAGI. The CDR3 spans 15 residues. Trimming stripped 6 bases from V and 0 bases from J, with 15 bases between. The chain links TRBV6-5 to TRBJ2-7, with D possibly TRBD2 on 6 matching bases. The TCR comes from a girl aged 10-17 years in good health and CMV-seronegative. The sequenced sample was PBMCs. Written as DNA, the CDR3 is TGTGCCAGCAGGCGGGACTTTTTGAGCTCCTACGAGCAGTACTTC. Translated, it gives CASRRDFLSSYEQYF.